These 26 T cell receptor beta chains share one sample of origin, sequenced in a study of T-cell reconstitution after alpha-beta-depleted transplantation in children. A library of TCRbeta sequences, prepared with unique molecular identifiers, was generated. TCRdb called the PCR reads again in MiXCR, with one record for every CDR3 protein. The sample has about 250,000 distinct CDR3 sequences; roughly a quarter are singletons. The specimen comprised PBMCs, mostly from graft donor cells, sampled 360 days after TCRalphabeta/CD19-depleted stem cell transplant. The source of these receptors is a female patient aged 2-15 years who had a stem cell transplant for congenital amegakaryocytic thrombocytopenia, so the T cells may come from the graft donor.

The chain couples TRBV12-3 or TRBV12-4 to TRBJ2-7, with 8 bases identical to TRBD1. With V trimmed by 1 base and J by 7 bases, 9 bases remained unmatched. The CDR3 consists of 15 residues. The CDR3 nucleotides read TGTGCCAGCAGTTTAGTGGGGCAGGGGGCGCGGGAGCAGTACTTC. Encoded protein: CASSLVGQGAREQYF.

This clonotype has a count of ten or more. The chain joins TRBV20-1 to TRBJ2-3; 8 bases line up with TRBD2. Germline trimming cut 6 bases from V and 2 bases from J; bases unmatched to any gene: 10. This CDR3 comprises 15 residues. CDR1 DFQATT and CDR2 SNEGSKA come from the germline V gene (reference sequence). The CDR3 DNA sequence: TGCAGTGCGCCACTAGCGGAGGATCTCACAGATACGCAGTATTTT. It is translated as CSAPLAEDLTDTQYF.

The chain links TRBV24-1 to TRBJ2-1, with 11 bases that match TRBD2. Germline V gene lookup returns CDR1 KGHDR and CDR2 SFDVKD. Trimming at V came to 5 bases and at J to 4 bases, leaving 6 bases not matched to a gene. The CDR3 has 16 amino acids. Here the CDR3 reads CATSASTSGTYNEQFF. CDR3 coding DNA: TGTGCCACCAGTGCATCGACTAGCGGGACTTACAATGAGCAGTTCTTC.

The chain uses TRBV5-1 and TRBJ2-3; D possibly corresponds to TRBD1 (5 bases). CDR3 length: 19 residues. Per the germline V gene, CDR1 is SGHRS and CDR2 is YFSETQ. V lost 4 bases and J lost 6, with 30 bases in between. As DNA, the CDR3 is TGCGCCAGCAGCCCGTGGAAAATTCAGGGCGACCTATCGGAGGATACGCAGTATTTT. Residues: CASSPWKIQGDLSEDTQYF.

Only a few counts were recorded for this clonotype. CDR3 bases: TGTGCCATCAGTGTAGCCCCAGATTCGGTGGGGCTCTATGGCTACACCTTC. Amino acids: CAISVAPDSVGLYGYTF. The chain uses TRBV10-3 and TRBJ1-2, with D possibly being TRBD1 (5 bases). The CDR3 sequence is 17 residues long. Deletions cut 4 bases from V and 4 bases from J, with 22 bases between. Germline V lookup: CDR1 ENHRY, CDR2 SYGVKD.

The chain joins TRBV5-1 to TRBJ1-1, with D uncertain. V was clipped by 0 bases and J by 3 bases, with 6 bases between them. Germline V gene data show CDR1 as SGHRS and CDR2 as YFSETQ. This CDR3 is 13 amino acids long. Written as DNA, the CDR3 is TGCGCCAGCAGCTTGGTTACTGACACTGAAGCTTTCTTT. Its protein product is CASSLVTDTEAFF.

This sequence joins TRBV28 and TRBJ2-7, with D perhaps matching TRBD1 (6 bases). The CDR3 is 13 amino acids. The ends were cut back, 6 bases at V and 6 bases at J, with 15 bases in the middle. CDR1 MDHEN and CDR2 SYDVKM come from the germline V gene. CDR3 region: CASSRGIDVEQYF. CDR3 in DNA: TGTGCCAGCAGCAGGGGTATTGATGTCGAGCAGTACTTC.

The chain has TRBV5-1 and TRBJ1-4, with D hard to call. This CDR3 has 15 amino acids. The germline V and J ends were trimmed by 0 bases and 3 bases, with 9 bases remaining between them. The germline V gene encodes CDR1 SGHRS and CDR2 YFSETQ. The CDR3 sequence: CASSLAAGANEKLFF. CDR3 DNA sequence: TGCGCCAGCAGCTTGGCCGCCGGGGCTAATGAAAAACTGTTTTTT.

This sequence joins TRBV7-9 and TRBJ1-5; D gene uncertain. Germline CDR1 and CDR2: SEHNR and FQNEAQ (reference sequence). V was cut by 5 bases and J by 11 bases, with 19 bases left in between. CDR3 length: 14 amino acids. This CDR3 reads CASSPGSSFGAQHF. The DNA for the CDR3 is TGTGCCAGCAGCCCCGGGTCATCCTTTGGAGCCCAGCATTTT.

The chain combines TRBV12-3 or TRBV12-4 with TRBJ2-1; TRBD2 agrees at 14 bases. V trimming: 0 bases; J trimming: 8 bases; junction bases outside the gene matches: 15. CDR3 size: 20 residues. CDR3 bases: TGTGCCAGCAGTTTAGCCAGAAAGACTAGCGGGGGGGAGCGGGTGGATGAGCAGTTCTTC. This codes for CASSLARKTSGGERVDEQFF.

V usage is TRBV6-4 and J usage is TRBJ2-3; 8 bases fit TRBD2. The CDR3 is made up of 14 amino acids. J was trimmed by 2 bases and V by 4 bases; bases with no gene match: 2. Germline lookup yields CDR1 MRHNA and CDR2 SNTAGT. Here the CDR3 DNA reads TGTGCCAGCAGTGCGGGAGGGCCCACAGATACGCAGTATTTT. Protein product: CASSAGGPTDTQYF.

This chain joins TRBV3-1 and TRBJ1-1, with D unclear. This CDR3 spans 13 amino acids. Trimming stripped 1 base from V and 8 bases from J, with 11 bases between. Per germline, CDR1 LGHDT and CDR2 YNNKEL (reference sequence). In DNA form, the CDR3 reads TGTGCCAGCAGCCAAGTCAGGTACCTGGAAGCTTTCTTT. This codes for CASSQVRYLEAFF.

This clonotype was counted only a few times. The genes are TRBV11-2 and TRBJ2-1; TRBD2 matches at 8 bases. The CDR3 covers 16 residues. J gave up 0 bases and V 7 bases, and 8 bases lay outside the gene matches. The germline V gene encodes CDR1 SGHAT and CDR2 FQNNGV. The CDR3 sequence: CASTVTSAYSYNEQFF. CDR3 bases: TGTGCCAGCACCGTGACTAGCGCATACTCCTACAATGAGCAGTTCTTC.

The gene calls are TRBV7-2 and TRBJ2-3; 7 nucleotides agree with TRBD2. CDR1 and CDR2 (germline): SGHTA, FQGNSA. The CDR3 is made up of 16 amino acids. V shed 1 base and J 1 base; nucleotides not matched to a gene: 5. The CDR3 nucleotides are TGTGCCAGCAGCTTAGGGCGGGCGGGGGGCACAGATACGCAGTATTTT. Residues: CASSLGRAGGTDTQYF.

J is TRBJ2-1 and V is TRBV5-6; TRBD2 agrees at 12 bases. V was clipped by 0 bases and J by 9 bases; unmatched bases: 7. Germline V gene sequence: CDR1 SGHDT, CDR2 YYEEEE. This CDR3 has 16 amino acids. CDR3 protein: CASSLGLAGGPGEQFF. The CDR3 DNA is TGTGCCAGCAGCTTGGGTCTAGCGGGAGGGCCTGGTGAGCAGTTCTTC.

This clonotype was detected ten times or more. The gene calls are TRBV6-5 and TRBJ2-2; D unclear. CDR1 is MNHEY and CDR2 is SVGAGI in the germline V gene. Trimming removed 2 bases at V and 7 bases at J, with 11 bases between. This CDR3 has 14 amino acids. The CDR3 DNA is TGTGCCAGCAGTTACGCTAGTGGGATCGGGGAGCTGTTTTTT. Translated: CASSYASGIGELFF.

The V gene is TRBV12-3 or TRBV12-4, the J gene TRBJ2-7; 9 bases agree with TRBD2. This CDR3 is built from 17 residues. J lost 2 bases, V lost 3 bases, and 11 bases had no gene match. The CDR3 DNA reads as TGTGCCAGCAGTTTCAGACTAGCGGCCCCACGGCCCTACGAGCAGTACTTC. This sequence encodes CASSFRLAAPRPYEQYF.

This clonotype was detected a few times. The rearrangement uses TRBV12-3 or TRBV12-4 and TRBJ2-1; tentatively, D is TRBD1 or TRBD2 (6 bases each). This CDR3 spans 15 amino acids. V was clipped by 0 bases and J by 1 base, with 7 bases between them. CDR3 region: CASSLAGGSYNEQFF. In nucleotides, the CDR3 is TGTGCCAGCAGTTTAGCAGGGGGGTCCTACAATGAGCAGTTCTTC.

This chain uses TRBV6-5 with TRBJ1-1, with D possibly TRBD1 on 6 matching bases. The CDR3 contains 14 residues. V dropped 4 bases and J dropped 3 bases, with 12 bases sitting between them. Germline values: CDR1 MNHEY, CDR2 SVGAGI. The CDR3 loop is CASSSYDRHTEAFF. As DNA, the CDR3 is TGTGCCAGCAGTTCTTACGACAGGCACACTGAAGCTTTCTTT.

The chain employs TRBV7-2 and TRBJ1-2, with 7 bases fitting TRBD1. Germline-derived CDR1 and CDR2 are SGHTA and FQGNSA. This CDR3 has 15 residues. J gave up 2 bases and V 3 bases, and 6 bases lay outside the gene matches. The CDR3 sequence: CASSLRGRGNYGYTF. The CDR3 DNA follows: TGTGCCAGCAGCTTGAGGGGGCGGGGGAACTATGGCTACACCTTC.

DNA of the CDR3: TGTGCCAGCAGTCGACAGGGATTTTCTTTTGAAGCTTTCTTT. Translation: CASSRQGFSFEAFF. The genes are TRBV12-3 or TRBV12-4 and TRBJ1-1, with 7 nucleotides matching TRBD1. This CDR3 has 14 amino acids. Trimming took 5 bases from V and 7 from J; bases not matched to a gene: 10.

This clonotype has a count of ten or more. The chain joins TRBV20-1 to TRBJ1-5; no definite D call. Between the trimmed V and J ends, which lost 0 bases and 9 bases, there was a span of 9 bases. Germline assignment: CDR1 DFQATT and CDR2 SNEGSKA (reference sequence). This CDR3 has 12 amino acids. CDR3 DNA sequence: TGCAGTGCTAGAGAACCATCAGGGCCCCAGCATTTT. Translated: CSAREPSGPQHF.

The rearrangement uses TRBV9 and TRBJ2-2, with D hard to call. The CDR3 is made up of 17 amino acids. V dropped 1 base and J dropped 1 base, with 14 bases sitting between them. Germline V gives CDR1 SGDLS, CDR2 YYNGEE. Here the CDR3 DNA reads TGTGCCAGCAGCGTAAGAAGCGATAGCTGGAACACCGGGGAGCTGTTTTTT. It is translated as CASSVRSDSWNTGELFF.

V is TRBV12-3 or TRBV12-4 and J is TRBJ2-3; 11 bases fit TRBD2. V shed 6 bases, J shed 5 bases, and the junction held 7 bases outside the gene matches. The CDR3 is 15 residues long. CDR3 protein: CASRETSGGVDTQYF. The CDR3 DNA is TGTGCCAGCAGGGAAACTAGCGGGGGAGTAGATACGCAGTATTTT.

This rearrangement joins TRBV3-1 to TRBJ2-7; D is unclear. V lost 1 base and J 2 bases, leaving 12 bases between the germline ends. The germline V gene encodes CDR1 LGHDT and CDR2 YNNKEL (reference sequence). The CDR3 contains 15 residues. As DNA, the CDR3 is TGTGCCAGCAGCCAAGTTCTGGGCGTCACCTACGAGCAGTACTTC. The encoded protein is CASSQVLGVTYEQYF.

In DNA form, the CDR3 reads TGTGCCAGCAGCCTCGGGGCCTCTATCCCCTACGAGCAGTACTTC. Its translation is CASSLGASIPYEQYF. The V gene is TRBV7-9, the J gene TRBJ2-7, with D perhaps TRBD1 or TRBD2 (5 bases each). Germline CDR1 SEHNR, CDR2 FQNEAQ (reference sequence). The CDR3 loop spans 15 amino acids. V gave up 5 bases and J gave up 2 bases, with 16 bases separating them.